This TCR beta chain was identified in a study of shared clonotypes between healthy human individuals. Generated by immunoSEQ multiplex PCR, the TCRdb table keeps only in-frame clones and is missing some. The sample has millions of clones; roughly 95% are singletons. The trim removed 9 bases at V and 6 bases at J, leaving 10 bases unmatched. The CDR3 runs 14 residues. Germline V gives CDR1 ENHRY, CDR2 SYGVKD. The chain is built from TRBV10-3 and TRBJ2-3; TRBD1 matches 9 bases. The sample consisted of naive CD4+ T cells sorted from blood. As for subset: CD45RA+ positively selected. The TCR sequence derives from a man between 18 and 29 years old in good health. CDR3 residues: CAIKDTGGLDTQYF. The CDR3 DNA reads as TGTGCCATAAAGGATACAGGGGGCCTGGATACGCAGTATTTT.